This T cell receptor beta chain was profiled in a study of blood T cell repertoires in COVID-19. On the study more broadly: Samples of COVID-19 (acute and convalescent) were obtained from the United States, Italy and Spain.

Germline loops: CDR1 LNHDA, CDR2 SQIVND (reference sequence). This CDR3 region has 14 residues. Trimming shortened V by 6 bases and J by 5 bases, and 16 bases separated the two germline ends. Original analysis: From reference gene primer amplification, estimates of nucleated cell counts were derived. Produced via immunoSEQ multiplex PCR; TCRdb's table is partial and in-frame only. V and J calls and clone size are as listed in that table; D and trimming were resolved from the DNA. The table shows tens of thousands of clones, with over 60% occurring only once. The clonotype originates from a human donor in a cohort sampled during active COVID-19. The specimen sequenced was peripheral blood. The chain employs TRBV19 and TRBJ1-1; maybe TRBD1 (5 bases). The CDR3 DNA sequence: TGTGCCAGTAGCACCAAGTCCCAGGGAACTGAAGCTTTCTTT. Residues: CASSTKSQGTEAFF.